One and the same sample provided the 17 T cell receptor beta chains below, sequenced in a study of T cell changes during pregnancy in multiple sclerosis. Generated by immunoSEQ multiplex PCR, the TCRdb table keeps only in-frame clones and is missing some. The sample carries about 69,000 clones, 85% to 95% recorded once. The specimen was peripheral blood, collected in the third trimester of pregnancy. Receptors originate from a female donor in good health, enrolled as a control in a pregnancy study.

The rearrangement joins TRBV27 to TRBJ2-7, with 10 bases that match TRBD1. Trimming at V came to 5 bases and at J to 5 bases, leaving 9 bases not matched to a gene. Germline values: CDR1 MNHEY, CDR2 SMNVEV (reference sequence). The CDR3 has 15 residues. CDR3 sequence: CASSRSTGGEDEQYF. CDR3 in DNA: TGTGCCAGCAGTCGCTCGACAGGGGGCGAGGACGAGCAGTACTTC.

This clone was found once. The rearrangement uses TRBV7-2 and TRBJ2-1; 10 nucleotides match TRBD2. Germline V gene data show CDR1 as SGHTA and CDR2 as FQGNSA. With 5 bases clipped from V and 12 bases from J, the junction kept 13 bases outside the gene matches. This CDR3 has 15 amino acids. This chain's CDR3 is CASSQVGLAQTGQFF. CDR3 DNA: TGTGCCAGCAGCCAGGTGGGACTAGCGCAAACGGGGCAGTTCTTC.

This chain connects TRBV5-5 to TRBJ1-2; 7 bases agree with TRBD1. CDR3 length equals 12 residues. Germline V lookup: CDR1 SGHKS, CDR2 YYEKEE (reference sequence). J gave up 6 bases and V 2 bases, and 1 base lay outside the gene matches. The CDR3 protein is CASSFDRDGYTF. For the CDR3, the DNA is TGTGCCAGCAGCTTTGACAGGGATGGCTACACCTTC.

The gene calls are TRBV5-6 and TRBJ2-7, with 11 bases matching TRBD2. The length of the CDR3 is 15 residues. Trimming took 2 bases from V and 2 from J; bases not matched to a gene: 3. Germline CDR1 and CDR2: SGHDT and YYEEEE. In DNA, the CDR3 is TGTGCCAGCAGCTTCGGGACTAGCGGAACCTACGAGCAGTACTTC. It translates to CASSFGTSGTYEQYF.

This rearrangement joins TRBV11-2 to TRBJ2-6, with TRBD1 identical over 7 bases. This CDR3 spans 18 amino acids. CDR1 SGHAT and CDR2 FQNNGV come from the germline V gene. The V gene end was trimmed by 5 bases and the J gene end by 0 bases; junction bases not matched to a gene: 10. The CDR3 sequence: CASSPSVGQSSGANVLTF. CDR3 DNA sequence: TGTGCCAGCAGCCCCTCTGTGGGACAGAGCTCTGGGGCCAACGTCCTGACTTTC.

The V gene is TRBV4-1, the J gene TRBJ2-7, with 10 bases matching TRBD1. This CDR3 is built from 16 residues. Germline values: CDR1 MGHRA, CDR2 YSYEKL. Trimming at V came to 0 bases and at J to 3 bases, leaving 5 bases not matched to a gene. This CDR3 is CASSQDPGTGDYEQYF. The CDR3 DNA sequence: TGCGCCAGCAGCCAAGACCCCGGGACAGGGGACTACGAGCAGTACTTC.

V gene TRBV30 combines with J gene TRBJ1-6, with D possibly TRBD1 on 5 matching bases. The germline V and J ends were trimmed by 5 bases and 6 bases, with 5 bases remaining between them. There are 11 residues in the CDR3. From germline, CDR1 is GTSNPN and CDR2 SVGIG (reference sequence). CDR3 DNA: TGTGCCTGGGACAGTAATTCACCCCTCCACTTT. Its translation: CAWDSNSPLHF.

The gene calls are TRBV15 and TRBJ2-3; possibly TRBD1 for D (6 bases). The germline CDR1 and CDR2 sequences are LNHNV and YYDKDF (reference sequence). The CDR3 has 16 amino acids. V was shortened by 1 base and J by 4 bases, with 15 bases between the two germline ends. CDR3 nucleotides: TGTGCCACCAGCAGAGCGTTGGACAGATTTGCAGATACGCAGTATTTT. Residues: CATSRALDRFADTQYF.

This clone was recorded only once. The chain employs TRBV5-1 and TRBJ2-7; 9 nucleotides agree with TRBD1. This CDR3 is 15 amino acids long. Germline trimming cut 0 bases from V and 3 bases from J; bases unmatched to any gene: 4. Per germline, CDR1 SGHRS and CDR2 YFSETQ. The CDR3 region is CASSLETGGFYEQYF. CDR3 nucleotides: TGCGCCAGCAGCTTGGAGACAGGGGGATTCTACGAGCAGTACTTC.

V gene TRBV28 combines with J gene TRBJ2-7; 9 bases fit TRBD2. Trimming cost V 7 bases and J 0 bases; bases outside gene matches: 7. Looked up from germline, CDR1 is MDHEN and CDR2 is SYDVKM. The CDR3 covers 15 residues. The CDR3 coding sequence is TGTGCCAGCATCGCTAGCGGGACCCTCTCCTACGAGCAGTACTTC. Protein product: CASIASGTLSYEQYF.

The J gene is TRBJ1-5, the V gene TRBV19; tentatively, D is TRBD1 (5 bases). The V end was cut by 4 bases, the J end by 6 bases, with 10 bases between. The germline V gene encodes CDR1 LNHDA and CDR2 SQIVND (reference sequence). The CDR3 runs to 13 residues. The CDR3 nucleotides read TGTGCCAGTAGTAGTGGCAGGGCTCAGCCCCAGCATTTT. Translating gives CASSSGRAQPQHF.

The CDR3 loop reads CASSFTGLYEQYF. The CDR3 DNA sequence: TGTGCCAGCAGCTTTACGGGTCTCTACGAGCAGTACTTC. The chain is built from TRBV11-2 and TRBJ2-7; D ambiguous. In germline, CDR1 is SGHAT, CDR2 FQNNGV. Trimming left V 3 bases short and J 3 bases short, with 9 bases between. CDR3 length: 13 amino acids.

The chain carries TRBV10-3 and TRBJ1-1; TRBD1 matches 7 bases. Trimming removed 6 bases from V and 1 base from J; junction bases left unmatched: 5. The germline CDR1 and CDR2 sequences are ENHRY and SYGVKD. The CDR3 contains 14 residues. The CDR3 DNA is TGTGCCATCAGGACCGGGACAGAGAACACTGAAGCTTTCTTT. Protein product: CAIRTGTENTEAFF.

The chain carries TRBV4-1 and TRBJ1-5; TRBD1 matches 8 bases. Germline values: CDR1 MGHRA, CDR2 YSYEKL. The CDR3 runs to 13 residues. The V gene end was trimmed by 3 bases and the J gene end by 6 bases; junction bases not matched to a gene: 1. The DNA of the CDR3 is TGCGCCAGCAGCCATCAGGGGGCTCAGCCCCAGCATTTT. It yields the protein CASSHQGAQPQHF.

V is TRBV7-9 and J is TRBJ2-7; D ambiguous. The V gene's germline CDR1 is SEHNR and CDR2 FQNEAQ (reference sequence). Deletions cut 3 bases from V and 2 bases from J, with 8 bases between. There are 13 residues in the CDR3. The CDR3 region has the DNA TGTGCCAGCAGCTTTGAGTTCCCCTACGAGCAGTACTTC. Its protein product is CASSFEFPYEQYF.

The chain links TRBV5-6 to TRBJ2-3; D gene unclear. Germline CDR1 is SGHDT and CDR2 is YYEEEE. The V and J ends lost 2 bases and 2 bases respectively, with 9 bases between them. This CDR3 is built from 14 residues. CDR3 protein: CASSFSVFTDTQYF. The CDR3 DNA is TGTGCCAGCAGCTTCTCAGTATTCACAGATACGCAGTATTTT.

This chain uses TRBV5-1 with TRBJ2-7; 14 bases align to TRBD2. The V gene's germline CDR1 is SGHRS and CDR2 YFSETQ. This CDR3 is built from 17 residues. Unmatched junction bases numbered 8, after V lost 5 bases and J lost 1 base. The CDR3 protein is CASRLGTSGRKSYEQYF. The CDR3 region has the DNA TGCGCCAGCAGATTAGGGACTAGCGGGAGAAAATCCTACGAGCAGTACTTC.